One and the same sample provided the 8 T cell receptor beta chains below, sequenced in a study of tumor-infiltrating lymphocytes in primary liver carcinoma. Co-extracted RNA and DNA came from roughly 21-30 mg of unsorted bulk tissue. The template, 500 ng total RNA, yielded TCR beta cDNA made with a constant-region primer. A slightly modified ARM-PCR protocol with three nested multiplex PCR rounds produced these TCR beta libraries. Investigators reported that the first two PCR rounds, at 9 to 11 cycles each, used TRBV1-TRBV30 forward primers with a C-beta reverse primer. TCRdb re-called the multiplex PCR reads through MiXCR, storing one row per CDR3 protein. The repertoire holds about 97,000 distinct CDR3 sequences, around two thirds seen once, with roughly an eighth in the top ten. Source material: liver tumor tissue from sampling region 2. Subset defined: tumor region T2, inferior pole. Receptor source: a woman aged 55-75 years with primary liver carcinoma and hepatitis B virus infection.

The chain links TRBV5-5 to TRBJ1-1; D gene uncertain. The germline V gene encodes CDR1 SGHKS and CDR2 YYEKEE (reference sequence). The CDR3 has 13 residues. V gave up 6 bases and J gave up 5 bases, with 14 bases separating them. CDR3: CASTREFNTEAFF. The CDR3 nucleotides are TGTGCCAGCACCCGGGAGTTCAATACTGAAGCTTTCTTT.

On this clonotype: One base away lies a much larger clone, so this may be a sequencing read error. V usage is TRBV12-3 or TRBV12-4 and J usage is TRBJ2-3; the D call may be TRBD1 or TRBD2 (5 bases each). The CDR3 covers 15 residues. Trimming left V 3 bases short and J 2 bases short, with 12 bases between. Written as DNA, the CDR3 is TGTGCCAGCAGTTTTATGAGGGGCCTCACAGATACGCAGTATTTT. It encodes CASSFMRGLTDTQYF.

The rearrangement uses TRBV6-5 and TRBJ1-2; 8 bases fit TRBD1. V shed 6 bases, J shed 10 bases, and the junction held 4 bases outside the gene matches. Germline loops: CDR1 MNHEY, CDR2 SVGAGI. The CDR3 has 11 residues. The CDR3 bases are TGTGCCAGCAGGCCGGACAGGGACTACACCTTC. This codes for CASRPDRDYTF.

Concerning this clonotype itself: Sequence at one end of the junction differs from germline and may be a read error. The chain uses TRBV12-3 or TRBV12-4 and TRBJ2-5; D may be TRBD1 or TRBD2 (5 bases each). The CDR3 runs 13 residues. CDR3 amino acids: CAISRDRVETQYF. The CDR3 DNA is TGTGCCATCAGTCGGGACCGAGTAGAGACCCAGTACTTC.

Concerning this clonotype: Because the CDR3 is missing its conserved closing phenylalanine or tryptophan, this is likely a read error. The chain couples TRBV24-1 to TRBJ2-5; 10 nucleotides match TRBD2. Germline-derived CDR1 and CDR2 are KGHDR and SFDVKD. The CDR3 is 16 residues long. After removal of 5 bases from V and 9 bases from J, the junction contained 14 bases not matched to a gene. The CDR3 nucleotides are TGTGCCACCAGTGGCTCCTCCGGGACTAGCGTGGTGTCCCAGTACCTC. Protein sequence: CATSGSSGTSVVSQYL.

The chain combines TRBV28 with TRBJ2-2, with TRBD1 identical over 9 bases. V was clipped by 4 bases and J by 3 bases; unmatched bases: 6. From germline, CDR1 is MDHEN and CDR2 SYDVKM. The CDR3 loop spans 16 amino acids. CDR3 sequence reads: CASSWGQGLYTGELFF. As DNA, the CDR3 is TGTGCCAGCAGTTGGGGACAGGGCCTTTACACCGGGGAGCTGTTTTTT.

This clonotype was picked up many times. One junction end disagrees with the germline gene, perhaps due to a read error. The gene calls are TRBV6-5 and TRBJ2-7; no reliable D call. Per germline, CDR1 MNHEY and CDR2 SVGAGI. This CDR3 is 14 amino acids long. This chain's CDR3 is CASSYQRRSYEQHF. In DNA form, the CDR3 reads TGTGCCAGCAGTTACCAGAGGAGATCCTACGAGCAGCACTTC.

This clonotype was found many times. The rearrangement uses TRBV12-3 or TRBV12-4 and TRBJ2-3; the match to TRBD2 covers 11 bases. With 4 bases clipped from V and 8 bases from J, the junction kept 11 bases outside the gene matches. CDR3 length: 16 residues. The CDR3: CASSSGLAGLRSTQYF. The CDR3 DNA follows: TGTGCCAGCAGTTCCGGACTAGCGGGTCTAAGGAGTACGCAGTATTTT.